The clone carrying this T cell receptor beta chain rates as medium-sized. The antigen is not known. The CDR3 loop spans 14 amino acids. Germline V gene data show CDR1 as SGHAT and CDR2 as FQDESV (reference sequence). V lost 3 bases to trimming and J lost 1 base, with 9 bases between them. Single viable CD3+CD4+CD8-CD45RO+ cells were sorted as the memory CD4+ T cells. Serostatus was set by detecting CMV pp150, pp28, p38, p52 IgG. CD4+ T cells were isolated by positive magnetic selection. The source of the sample is a study of memory CD4+ T cells and cytomegalovirus serostatus. Study-wide results and limits: The CMV-associated TCR signature appears largely within the CD4+ memory repertoire.

Some clones are missing from TCRdb's copy, which holds only in-frame ones; the method was immunoSEQ multiplex PCR. In the table there are tens of thousands of clones, 75% to 85% of which are singletons. The sample consisted of memory CD4+ T cells from blood. This receptor was obtained from an adult in good health and CMV-seronegative. The chain uses TRBV11-1 and TRBJ1-1; D gene uncertain. CDR3 sequence: CASSFRRQNTEAFF. The CDR3 region has the DNA TGTGCCAGCAGCTTCCGTCGGCAGAACACTGAAGCTTTCTTT.